This TCR beta chain came from a study of spatial heterogeneity in lung cancer (dated by TCRdb to between 2017 and 2020). General notes on the study: Beta-chain transcripts were consistently detected in greater numbers than alpha-chain transcripts, which likely reflects a higher abundance of beta-chain transcripts. TCR transcript counts in tumor regions correlated strongly with a T cell transcriptional module score from matched bulk RNA-seq. In the raw uncorrected reads, each unique combination of TCR and UMI appeared more than ten times on average. In non-small cell lung cancer, the study made a quantitative comparison of TCR alpha and beta repertoires among multiple tumor regions, matched nontumor lung and blood. TCR repertoire features were related to nonsynonymous mutation counts determined by whole-exome sequencing of tumor tissue. Both alpha and beta chains were TCR-sequenced in 200 to 250 tumor regions, 64 matched nontumor lung samples and roughly 50 PBMC samples obtained at surgery.

This clonotype came up many times. Its antigen has not been determined. The record has no base qualities; no much larger clone is one base away. General conclusions and limits of the study: Confirming at a functional level the hypothesis that regional TCRs recognize regional mutations was considered to require additional single-cell paired TCR alpha and beta sequencing. TCR-seq was estimated to cover only roughly 7% of tumor T cells for alpha chains and around 12% for beta chains. The tumor nonsynonymous mutation count correlated with the number of expanded intratumoral alpha and beta TCRs. The count of ubiquitous expanded TCRs correlated with the count of ubiquitous nonsynonymous mutations, and the count of regional expanded TCRs correlated with the count of regional nonsynonymous mutations.

Reading the label with the study, this specimen's time point is: sample taken at primary tumor resection. Donors were some 78 patients with early-stage, untreated non-small cell lung cancer from the lung TRACERx cohort. For TCR sequencing, whole RNA was extracted from tumor and nontumor lung tissue, or from cryopreserved PBMC samples, and no cell sorting was done. Only patients with enough RNA available from two or more tumor regions were chosen for TCR sequencing. Tumor and adjacent nontumor lung specimens were reviewed by a lung pathologist before selection. Library construction relied on 5' RACE. Sequencing took place on a NextSeq 500. The TCR library protocol attached a unique molecular identifier to each TCR cDNA molecule to allow correction of PCR and sequencing errors. The original pipeline was this. TCR identification, UMI-based error correction and CDR3 extraction were performed with Decombinator tools. TCRs above a frequency of 2 per 1,000, corresponding to the top 1% of the tumor frequency distribution, were defined as expanded. Expanded tumor TCRs were classed as regional if statistically deemed absent (corrected P<0.05) from at least one tumor region, otherwise ubiquitous. Renyi diversity was calculated using the R vegan package after each repertoire was subsampled 100 times to 5,000 TCRs. To build CDR3 similarity networks, amino acid triplet string-kernel similarity was used, and CDR3s were connected when their pairwise similarity was above 0.82. TCRdb cleaned the public reads at Q25 with fastp, built clones with MiXCR and kept in-frame beta chains. Rows matching on CDR3 protein sequence are summarized as one entry with the most common DNA and genes. These V and J calls derive from TCRdb rather than the authors' analysis. In all, the sample holds 20,000 to 30,000 distinct CDR3 sequences, and around 8.5% of those were seen once. The ten largest account for around 7% of the sample.

The specimen was lung tumor tissue, collected at surgery. This TCR derives from a male donor with early-stage non-small cell lung cancer.

Read as DNA, the sequence is TGTGCCAGCTCAAAGGGACAGGGAGATGAAAAACTGTTTTTT. Translated, it reads CASSKGQGDEKLFF. Recombination connected TRBV18 to TRBJ1-4; 9 bases in between match TRBD1. CDR1 and CDR2 (KGHSH, LQKENI) derive from the germline V gene. Trimming accounts for 5 bases at V and 6 bases at J, while the number of junction bases matched to no gene is 4. The CDR3 goes from the cysteine to the phenylalanine over 14 residues. Of the read, only the CDR3 DNA is kept; its 42 bases are in frame from base 1. The full variable domain, completed from the reference TRBV18 and TRBJ1-4 proteins outside the CDR3, reads NAGVMQNPRHLVRRRGQEARLRCSPMKGHSHVYWYRQLPEEGLKFMVYLQKENIIDESGMPKERFSAEFPKEGPSILRIQQVVRGDSAAYFCASSKGQGDEKLFFGSGTQLSVL.